The T cell receptor beta chain under discussion was sequenced for a study of T cell responses to AZD1222 COVID-19 vaccine. The overall study: Some second doses came at about 4 weeks and others at about 12 weeks; these were pooled. General study findings and limits: Only after the peak T cell response were repertoires sampled. Most donors were white British, females outnumbered males, and clonal diversity was possibly underestimated. Unmutated variant regions reportedly attract nearly half of all spike-specific TCRs.

The protocol was immunoSEQ multiplex PCR, while the TCRdb copy is restricted to in-frame clones and leaves out a portion. The sample yields about 99,000 clones, 70% to 90% seen once. Details on this clone: What it recognizes is unknown.

The material sequenced was peripheral blood, taken on day 0 of AZD1222 vaccination. This TCR was sampled from an adult in good health.

The CDR3 DNA follows: TGTGCCAGCAGTCCAACGGAGGACAGCAGCAATCAGCCCCAGCATTTT. Residues: CASSPTEDSSNQPQHF. The chain uses TRBV2 and TRBJ1-5; D is perhaps TRBD1 (6 bases). Germline loops: CDR1 SNHLY, CDR2 FYNNEI. V lost 5 bases to trimming and J lost 1 base, with 15 bases between them. This CDR3 has 16 amino acids. The whole variable domain, filled in from reference TRBV2 and TRBJ1-5, reads EPEVTQTPSHQVTQMGQEVILRCVPISNHLYFYWYRQILGQKVEFLVSFYNNEISEKSEIFDDQFSVERPDGSNFTLKIRSTKLEDSAMYFCASSPTEDSSNQPQHFGDGTRLSIL.